This T cell receptor beta chain was sequenced in a study of beta chain features in type 1 diabetes. All of the isolated RNA was reverse transcribed, so expressed TCRB transcripts were sequenced. Data came from immunoSEQ multiplex PCR; TCRdb stores just in-frame clones and leaves some out. The sample includes some 150,000 clones, about 7.1% of them seen just once. The germline V and J ends were trimmed by 4 bases and 8 bases, with 14 bases remaining between them. Germline V gene lookup returns CDR1 KGHSH and CDR2 LQKENI. This CDR3 spans 13 amino acids. As regards this clone: No antigen is known for it.

General study findings and limits: In type 1 diabetes patients, VDJ junctions had fewer insertions; deletions at these junctions were more frequent.

The chain couples TRBV18 to TRBJ1-2, with a weak D call TRBD1 (5 bases). The sequence was obtained from a woman aged 25 to 39 in good health. Sequencing used central memory CD4+ T cells from blood. CDR3 residues: CASSLLSDSGYTF. CDR3 nucleotides: TGTGCCAGCTCACTATTATCCGACAGCGGCTACACCTTC.